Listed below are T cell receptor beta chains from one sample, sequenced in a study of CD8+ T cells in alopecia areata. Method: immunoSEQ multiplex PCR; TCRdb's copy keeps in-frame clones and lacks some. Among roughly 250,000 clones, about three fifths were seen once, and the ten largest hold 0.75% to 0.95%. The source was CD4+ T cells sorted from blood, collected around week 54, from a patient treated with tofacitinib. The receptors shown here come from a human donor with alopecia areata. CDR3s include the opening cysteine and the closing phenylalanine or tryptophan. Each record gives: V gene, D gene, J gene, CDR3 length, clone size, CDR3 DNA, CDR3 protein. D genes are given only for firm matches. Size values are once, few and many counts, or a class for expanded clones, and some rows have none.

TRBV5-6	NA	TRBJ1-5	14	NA	TGTGCCAGCAGCTTGCTACAGTCCAATCAGCCCCAGCATTTT	CASSLLQSNQPQHF
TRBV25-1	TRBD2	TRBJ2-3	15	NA	TGTGCCAGCAGTCCCCGGGAGGGAAGTACAGATACGCAGTATTTT	CASSPREGSTDTQYF
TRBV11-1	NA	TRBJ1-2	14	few	TGTGCCAGCAGCTGGGGACCGACGCTCTATGGCTACACCTTC	CASSWGPTLYGYTF
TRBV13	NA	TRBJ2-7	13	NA	TGTGCCAGCAGCTTCTACAGGGTCTACGAGCAGTACTTC	CASSFYRVYEQYF
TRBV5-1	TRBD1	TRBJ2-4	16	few	TGCGCCAGCAGCTTGGAGACCGGGACAGGGGGAAACATTCAGTACTTC	CASSLETGTGGNIQYF
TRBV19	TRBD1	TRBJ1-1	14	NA	TGTGCCAGTAGTAAAGACAGGGATCGAACTGAAGCTTTCTTT	CASSKDRDRTEAFF
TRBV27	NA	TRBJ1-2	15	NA	TGTGCCAGCAGCCCACCGGGGCGGGGGGGAAACGGCTACACCTTC	CASSPPGRGGNGYTF
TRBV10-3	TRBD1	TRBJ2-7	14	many	TGTGCCATCAGAGACCGGGACAGGGGCTACGAGCAGTACTTC	CAIRDRDRGYEQYF
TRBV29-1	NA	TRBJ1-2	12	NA	TGCAGCGTTTCTTTCGGGGACTATGGCTACACCTTC	CSVSFGDYGYTF
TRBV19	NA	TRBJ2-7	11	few	TGTGCCAGTAGTACGAACCGCGAGCAGTACTTC	CASSTNREQYF
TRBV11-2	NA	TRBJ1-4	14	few	TGTGCCAGCAGCTTAGACAGAGGGGATGAAAAACTGTTTTTT	CASSLDRGDEKLFF
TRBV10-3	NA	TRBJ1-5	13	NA	TGTGCCACCAGTTCAGGGGCTGATCAGCCCCAGCATTTT	CATSSGADQPQHF
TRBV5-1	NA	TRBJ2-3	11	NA	TGCGCCAGCAGCTTATCAGATACGCAGTATTTT	CASSLSDTQYF
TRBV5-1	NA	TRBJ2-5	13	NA	TGCGCCAGCAGCCCCCGGACGGACAGCCTCCAGTACTTC	CASSPRTDSLQYF
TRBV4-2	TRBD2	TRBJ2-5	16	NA	TGTGCCAGCAGCCAAGTTTCCCTAGCGGGGCAAGAGACCCAGTACTTC	CASSQVSLAGQETQYF
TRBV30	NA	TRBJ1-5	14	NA	TGTGCCTGGAGTAACCTGGAGAGGGGACAGCCCCAGCATTTT	CAWSNLERGQPQHF
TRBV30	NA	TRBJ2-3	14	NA	TGTGCCTGGAGTGTTCTGACGGTCACAGATACGCAGTATTTT	CAWSVLTVTDTQYF
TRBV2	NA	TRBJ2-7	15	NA	TGTGCCAGCCTAAACCACCGGGGGCCGCCCTACGAGCAGTACTTC	CASLNHRGPPYEQYF
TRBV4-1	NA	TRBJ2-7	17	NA	TGCGCCAGCAGCCCCTCTCTAGGGGTAGCGGTAACCTACGAGCAGTACTTC	CASSPSLGVAVTYEQYF
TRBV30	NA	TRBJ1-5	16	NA	TGTGCCTGGAGTGATGGGAGGGGTTGGAGCAATCAGCCCCAGCATTTT	CAWSDGRGWSNQPQHF
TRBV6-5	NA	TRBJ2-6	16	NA	TGTGCCAGCAGTTACGCAGCGTTGGCAGGGGCCAACGTCCTGACTTTC	CASSYAALAGANVLTF
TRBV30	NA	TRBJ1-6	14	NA	TGTGCCTGGACGATCGCGGGCAGCGAGTCACCCCTCCACTTT	CAWTIAGSESPLHF
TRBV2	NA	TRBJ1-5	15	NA	TGTGCCAGCAGAATCCGGGACAATAGCAATCAGCCCCAGCATTTT	CASRIRDNSNQPQHF
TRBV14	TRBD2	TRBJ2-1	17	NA	TGTGCCAGCAGCCTTCGGAGGTCGGGGGGGATGAACAATGAGCAGTTCTTC	CASSLRRSGGMNNEQFF
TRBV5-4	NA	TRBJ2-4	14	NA	TGTGCCAGCAGCGGTCAGGGTGCCAAAAACATTCAGTACTTC	CASSGQGAKNIQYF
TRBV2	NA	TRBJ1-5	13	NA	TGTGCCAGCAGTGGGGACAACAATCAGCCCCAGCATTTT	CASSGDNNQPQHF
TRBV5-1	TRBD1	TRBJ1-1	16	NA	TGCGCCAGCAGCCCCCGTTACAGGGGGCCGAACACTGAAGCTTTCTTT	CASSPRYRGPNTEAFF
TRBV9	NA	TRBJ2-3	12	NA	TGTGCCAGCAGCGTAGCTGCAGATACGCAGTATTTT	CASSVAADTQYF
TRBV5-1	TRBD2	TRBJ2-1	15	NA	TGCGCCAGCAGCTATAGCGGGGGGGCTAGGAATGAGCAGTTCTTC	CASSYSGGARNEQFF
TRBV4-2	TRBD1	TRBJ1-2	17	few	TGTGCCAGCAGCATCAGACAGGGAATTAATACTAACTATGGCTACACCTTC	CASSIRQGINTNYGYTF
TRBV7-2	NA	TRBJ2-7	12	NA	TGTGCCAGCAGTGGGATGGGGGGCGAGCAGTACTTC	CASSGMGGEQYF
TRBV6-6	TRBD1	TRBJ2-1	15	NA	TGTGCCAGCAGTTTCACGGGACAGGGGTACAATGAGCAGTTCTTC	CASSFTGQGYNEQFF
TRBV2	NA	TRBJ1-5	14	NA	TGTGCCAGCAGTGACAGGGTAAGCAATCAGCCCCAGCATTTT	CASSDRVSNQPQHF
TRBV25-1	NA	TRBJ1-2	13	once	TGTGCCAGCAGTGAATATATGGGGTATGGCTACACCTTC	CASSEYMGYGYTF
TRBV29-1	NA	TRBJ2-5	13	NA	TGCAGCGTTATCGGACACTTACAAGAGACCCAGTACTTC	CSVIGHLQETQYF
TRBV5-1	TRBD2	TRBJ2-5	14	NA	TGCGCCAGCAGCTACGGACTAGCGGGGGAGGCCCAGTACTTC	CASSYGLAGEAQYF
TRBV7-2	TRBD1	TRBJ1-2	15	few	TGTGCCAGCAGCCCTACCCCGACAGGGGACTATGGCTACACCTTC	CASSPTPTGDYGYTF
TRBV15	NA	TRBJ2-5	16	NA	TGTGCCACCAGCAGAGTTATGGGGGGCCGTCAAGAGACCCAGTACTTC	CATSRVMGGRQETQYF
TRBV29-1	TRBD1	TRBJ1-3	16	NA	TGCAGCGTGATCTCGACAGGGGCTCTGACTGGAAACACCATATATTTT	CSVISTGALTGNTIYF
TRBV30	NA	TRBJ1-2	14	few	TGTGCCTGGACCAGACAGGAGCCCCCCTATGGCTACACCTTC	CAWTRQEPPYGYTF
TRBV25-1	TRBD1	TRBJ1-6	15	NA	TGTGCCAGCAGTGCCGACAGGGGGCGGGCCTCACCCCTCCACTTT	CASSADRGRASPLHF
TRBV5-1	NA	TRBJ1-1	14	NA	TGCGCCAGCAGCTTATTCCCTCCGAACACTGAAGCTTTCTTT	CASSLFPPNTEAFF
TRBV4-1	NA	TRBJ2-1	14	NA	TGCGCCAGCAGCCAAGATTGGCTGCGCAATGAGCAGTTCTTC	CASSQDWLRNEQFF
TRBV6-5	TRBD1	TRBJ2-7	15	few	TGTGCCAGCAGTTACTCCGTCAGGGGGTCGGGCGAGCAGTACTTC	CASSYSVRGSGEQYF
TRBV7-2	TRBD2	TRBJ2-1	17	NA	TGTGCCAGCAGCTTAGCGGGAGGACCAGCGGGGTCGCATGAGCAGTTCTTC	CASSLAGGPAGSHEQFF
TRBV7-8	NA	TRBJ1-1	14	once	TGTGCCAGCAGCCGGGGGCCCCCCGCCACTGAAGCTTTCTTT	CASSRGPPATEAFF
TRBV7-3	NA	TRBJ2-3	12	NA	TGTGCCAGCAGCCCCTCTACAGATACGCAGTATTTT	CASSPSTDTQYF
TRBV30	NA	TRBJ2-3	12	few	TGTGCCTGGAGTCCCGGGGCGCGCAGTATTTATTTT	CAWSPGARSIYF
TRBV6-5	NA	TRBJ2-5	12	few	TGTGCCAGCAGTTATATCGGAGGGGGCCAGTACTTC	CASSYIGGGQYF
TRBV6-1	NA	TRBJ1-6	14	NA	TGTGCCAGCAGTGGTGGACAGACTAATTCACCCCTCCACTTT	CASSGGQTNSPLHF
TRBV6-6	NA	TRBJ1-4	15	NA	TGTGCCAGCAGTTTCGACCGCCAGGGCTATGAAAAACTGTTTTTT	CASSFDRQGYEKLFF
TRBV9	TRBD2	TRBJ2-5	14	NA	TGTGCCAGCAGCGTCCGGGGGGACCAAGAGACCCAGTACTTC	CASSVRGDQETQYF
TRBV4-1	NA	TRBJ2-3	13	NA	TGCGCCAGCAGCGTGACAGGCACAGATACGCAGTATTTT	CASSVTGTDTQYF
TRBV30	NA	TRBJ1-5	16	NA	TGTGCCTGGAGTGTCGGGGGACTCAATGTCAATCAGCCCCAGCATTTT	CAWSVGGLNVNQPQHF